This passage covers 24 T cell receptor beta chains from one sample sequenced in a study of blood T cell repertoires in COVID-19. Only in-frame clones appear in the TCRdb table, and some are missing; sequencing was by immunoSEQ multiplex PCR. This table holds about 300,000 clones, 65% to 90% found once. The material sequenced was peripheral blood. These receptor sequences come from a human donor in a cohort sampled during active COVID-19.

This CDR3 is CASSRRAGELFF. As DNA, the CDR3 is TGTGCCAGCAGCCGCCGGGCCGGGGAGCTGTTTTTT. The chain carries TRBV7-8 and TRBJ2-2; D call uncertain. This CDR3 is 12 amino acids long. Trimming removed 5 bases from V and 6 bases from J, with 7 bases in between. Per the germline V gene, CDR1 is SGHVS and CDR2 is FQNEAQ.

V and J are TRBV10-2 and TRBJ1-2; 8 nucleotides match TRBD1. V was clipped by 2 bases and J by 3 bases; unmatched bases: 14. The length of the CDR3 is 18 residues. CDR1 is WSHSY and CDR2 is SAAADI in the germline V gene. As DNA, the CDR3 is TGCGCCAGCAGTGAGACTAGGGCAGGGGGCAAGAGGTACTATGGCTACACCTTC. This sequence encodes CASSETRAGGKRYYGYTF.

The CDR3 loop is CASRGRTGDQPQHF. DNA of the CDR3: TGTGCCAGCAGGGGAAGAACAGGGGATCAGCCCCAGCATTTT. This chain joins TRBV6-5 and TRBJ1-5, with TRBD1 matching over 7 bases. The V gene end was trimmed by 6 bases and the J gene end by 5 bases; junction bases not matched to a gene: 7. The CDR3 length is 14 residues. Germline V gene lookup returns CDR1 MNHEY and CDR2 SVGAGI.

A single count supports this clone. V and J are TRBV5-5 and TRBJ2-1, with 9 bases matching TRBD2. The CDR3 length is 15 residues. CDR1 is SGHKS, CDR2 YYEKEE, per germline (reference sequence). V gave up 5 bases and J gave up 6 bases; unmatched junction bases: 9. The CDR3 region has the DNA TGTGCCAGCAGTCCGAGGGCGGGAGGGCCCAATGAGCAGTTCTTC. Its protein product is CASSPRAGGPNEQFF.

V usage is TRBV4-1 and J usage is TRBJ2-4; D possibly corresponds to TRBD1 (5 bases). The germline V gene encodes CDR1 MGHRA and CDR2 YSYEKL. The CDR3 spans 16 residues. With 1 base removed from V and 2 bases from J, the gap between germline ends came to 12 bases. As DNA, the CDR3 is TGCGCCAGCAGCCAAGCGGCAGCAGGGTCCAAAAACATTCAGTACTTC. Protein sequence: CASSQAAAGSKNIQYF.

In this sample, this clone turned up once. V gene TRBV4-3 combines with J gene TRBJ2-3; D is perhaps TRBD2 (6 bases). From germline, CDR1 is LGHNA and CDR2 YSLEER. Between the trimmed V and J ends, which lost 0 bases and 1 base, there was a span of 17 bases. The CDR3 length is 18 residues. The CDR3 DNA follows: TGCGCCAGCAGCCAAGATGGCTTAATGGGGGGAGGCACAGATACGCAGTATTTT. Translated: CASSQDGLMGGGTDTQYF.

The sample holds a few counts of this clone. V gene TRBV6-5 combines with J gene TRBJ1-1; D may be TRBD1 (5 bases). Per germline, CDR1 MNHEY and CDR2 SVGAGI. This CDR3 is built from 14 residues. V lost 6 bases and J 2 bases, leaving 13 bases between the germline ends. This CDR3 is CASRQGTSNTEAFF. DNA for the CDR3: TGTGCCAGCAGGCAGGGAACCTCAAACACTGAAGCTTTCTTT.

This clone was detected only once. The V gene is TRBV14, the J gene TRBJ1-1; D remains unclear. The ends were cut back, 2 bases at V and 10 bases at J, with 23 bases in the middle. Germline V CDR1 and CDR2: SGHDN, FVKESK. The CDR3 runs to 16 residues. The CDR3 region is CASSQYRSGPGKVAFF. CDR3 DNA sequence: TGTGCCAGCAGCCAATATAGGTCCGGGCCCGGGAAGGTAGCTTTCTTT.

This chain joins TRBV9 and TRBJ2-3, with 9 bases fitting TRBD2. Germline CDR1 and CDR2: SGDLS and YYNGEE. The CDR3 is made up of 16 amino acids. In DNA form, the CDR3 reads TGTGGCGAAAGGTTCCAGACTAGCGGACACACAGATACGCAGTATTTT. Its translation is CGERFQTSGHTDTQYF.

This clone was counted a single time. This chain uses TRBV19 with TRBJ1-4; D not certain. CDR1 and CDR2 from the germline V gene are LNHDA and SQIVND (reference sequence). Trimming left V 8 bases short and J 0 bases short, with 19 bases between. The CDR3 is 17 residues long. As DNA, the CDR3 is TGTGCCAGTTCGGGAAAAGGACGGTCAACAACTAATGAAAAACTGTTTTTT. This gives the protein CASSGKGRSTTNEKLFF.

The rearrangement uses TRBV5-1 and TRBJ1-3; possibly TRBD1 for D (5 bases). This CDR3 is 19 amino acids long. Germline V lookup: CDR1 SGHRS, CDR2 YFSETQ. The V end was cut by 4 bases, the J end by 0 bases, with 23 bases between. CDR3 residues: CASSGRFQDIQLSGNTIYF. CDR3 nucleotide sequence: TGCGCCAGCAGCGGACGTTTTCAGGACATTCAGCTCTCTGGAAACACCATATATTTT.

The chain carries TRBV27 and TRBJ2-5; possible D gene TRBD1, 5 bases. Trimming took off 1 base at V and 5 bases at J, with 11 bases between the two ends. Looked up from germline, CDR1 is MNHEY and CDR2 is SMNVEV (reference sequence). This CDR3 has 14 amino acids. This CDR3 reads CASSLWAGRETQYF. For the CDR3, the DNA is TGTGCCAGCAGTTTATGGGCAGGGCGGGAGACCCAGTACTTC.

V usage is TRBV10-3 and J usage is TRBJ2-4; TRBD1 aligns across 7 bases. Trimming removed 5 bases from V and 4 bases from J; junction bases left unmatched: 5. The CDR3 runs to 14 residues. Germline CDR1 is ENHRY and CDR2 is SYGVKD. For the CDR3, the DNA is TGTGCCATCAGTTCCGGGACAGCTAAAAACATTCAGTACTTC. It translates to CAISSGTAKNIQYF.

The rearrangement joins TRBV7-9 to TRBJ1-2; maybe TRBD1 (5 bases). Trimming stripped 3 bases from V and 6 bases from J, with 11 bases between. The CDR3 totals 13 residues. Germline V gene data show CDR1 as SEHNR and CDR2 as FQNEAQ (reference sequence). This CDR3 is CASSFEQGHGYTF. CDR3 coding DNA: TGTGCCAGCAGCTTTGAGCAGGGTCATGGCTACACCTTC.

This clone was recorded once. The chain carries TRBV28 and TRBJ2-3; 12 nucleotides line up with TRBD2. CDR3 size: 17 residues. Germline assignment: CDR1 MDHEN and CDR2 SYDVKM. The trim removed 3 bases at V and 5 bases at J, leaving 9 bases unmatched. CDR3 in amino acids: CASSFGGLAGGGDTQYF. The CDR3 nucleotides are TGTGCCAGCAGTTTTGGAGGCCTAGCGGGAGGGGGAGATACGCAGTATTTT.

The J gene is TRBJ2-4, the V gene TRBV7-2, with no clear D. In germline, CDR1 is SGHTA, CDR2 FQGNSA. V lost 0 bases to trimming and J lost 0 bases, with 9 bases between them. The length of the CDR3 is 16 residues. In nucleotides, the CDR3 is TGTGCCAGCAGCTTAGCGCACTCGATAGCCAAAAACATTCAGTACTTC. The encoded protein is CASSLAHSIAKNIQYF.

This clone was recorded only once. In DNA form, the CDR3 reads TGCGCCAGCAGCCAAGAGCGAGGGCTTCCCAGCTCCTACAATGAGCAGTTCTTC. It yields the protein CASSQERGLPSSYNEQFF. This chain uses TRBV4-1 with TRBJ2-1, with D tentatively TRBD2 (5 bases). The CDR3 is 18 amino acids. Trimming took 0 bases from V and 0 from J, leaving 15 bases between them. Germline values: CDR1 MGHRA, CDR2 YSYEKL.

The chain recombines TRBV7-2 with TRBJ2-5; TRBD1 aligns across 9 bases. The CDR3 is 15 amino acids. The junction had 7 bases not matched to a gene; V was cut back by 4 bases and J by 4 bases. CDR1 is SGHTA and CDR2 is FQGNSA in the germline V gene. This chain's CDR3 is CASSYGTGRGETQYF. The CDR3 DNA is TGTGCCAGCAGCTACGGGACAGGGAGGGGAGAGACCCAGTACTTC.

The gene calls are TRBV28 and TRBJ1-5; 8 nucleotides align to TRBD1. This CDR3 spans 14 amino acids. With 6 bases clipped from V and 2 bases from J, the junction kept 3 bases outside the gene matches. The germline gives CDR1 MDHEN, CDR2 SYDVKM. The CDR3 protein is CASRVDRGNQPQHF. In DNA form, the CDR3 reads TGTGCCAGCAGAGTGGACAGGGGCAATCAGCCCCAGCATTTT.

This clone showed up just once. The chain recombines TRBV5-6 with TRBJ1-2; unclear D gene. Looked up from germline, CDR1 is SGHDT and CDR2 is YYEEEE. Between the trimmed V and J ends, which lost 4 bases and 5 bases, there was a span of 15 bases. The CDR3 length is 14 residues. This CDR3 is CASSAEGGWYGYTF. CDR3 bases: TGTGCCAGCAGCGCCGAGGGAGGGTGGTATGGCTACACCTTC.

This clone appeared once. The chain combines TRBV5-1 with TRBJ2-1; 9 bases line up with TRBD1. V lost 0 bases, J lost 6 bases, and 10 bases stayed unmatched. Looked up from germline, CDR1 is SGHRS and CDR2 is YFSETQ. This CDR3 spans 17 amino acids. CDR3 sequence reads: CASSLARAGQGINEQFF. The CDR3 DNA reads TGCGCCAGCAGCTTGGCTCGAGCGGGACAGGGCATCAATGAGCAGTTCTTC.

The V call is TRBV3-1 (or the pseudogene TRBV3-2), the J call TRBJ2-7; 7 nucleotides match TRBD1. This CDR3 contains 15 residues. Unmatched junction bases numbered 11, after V lost 1 base and J lost 8 bases. CDR1 and CDR2 (germline): LGHDT, YNNKEL (reference sequence). CDR3: CASSQVWGQKGKQYF. CDR3 nucleotides: TGTGCCAGCAGCCAAGTGTGGGGACAGAAGGGAAAGCAGTACTTC.

This chain uses TRBV6-5 with TRBJ1-2; D is unresolved. The CDR3 totals 12 residues. Between the trimmed V and J ends, which lost 6 bases and 2 bases, there was a span of 7 bases. The germline CDR1 and CDR2 sequences are MNHEY and SVGAGI. This CDR3 is CASRMQNYGYTF. The CDR3 DNA is TGTGCCAGCAGGATGCAGAACTATGGCTACACCTTC.

The rearrangement links TRBV6-5 to TRBJ1-2; the match to TRBD1 covers 7 bases. The J segment lost 3 bases and the V segment lost 5 bases, leaving 9 bases of the junction unmatched. CDR1 is MNHEY, CDR2 SVGAGI, per germline. This CDR3 spans 15 amino acids. Here the CDR3 reads CASSHRTGHHYGYTF. CDR3 nucleotide sequence: TGTGCCAGCAGTCACAGGACAGGCCATCACTATGGCTACACCTTC.